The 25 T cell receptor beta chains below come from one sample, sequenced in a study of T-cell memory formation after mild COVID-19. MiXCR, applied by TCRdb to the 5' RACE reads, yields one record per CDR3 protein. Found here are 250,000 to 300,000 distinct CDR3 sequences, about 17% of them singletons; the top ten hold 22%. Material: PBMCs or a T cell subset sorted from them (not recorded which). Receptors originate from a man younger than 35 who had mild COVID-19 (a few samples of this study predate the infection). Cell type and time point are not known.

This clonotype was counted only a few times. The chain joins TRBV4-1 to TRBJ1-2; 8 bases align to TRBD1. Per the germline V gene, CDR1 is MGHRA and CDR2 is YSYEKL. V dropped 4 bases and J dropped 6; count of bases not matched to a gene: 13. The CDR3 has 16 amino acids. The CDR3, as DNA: TGCGCCAGCAGCCCACTCTCAGGGGGCGGAGGCGATGGCTACACCTTC. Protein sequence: CASSPLSGGGGDGYTF.

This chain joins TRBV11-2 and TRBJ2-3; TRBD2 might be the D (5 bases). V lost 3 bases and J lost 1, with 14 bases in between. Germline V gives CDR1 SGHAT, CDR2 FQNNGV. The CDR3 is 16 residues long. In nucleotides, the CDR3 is TGTGCCAGCAGCTTCAGACTAACTCTCGGCACAGATACGCAGTATTTT. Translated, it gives CASSFRLTLGTDTQYF.

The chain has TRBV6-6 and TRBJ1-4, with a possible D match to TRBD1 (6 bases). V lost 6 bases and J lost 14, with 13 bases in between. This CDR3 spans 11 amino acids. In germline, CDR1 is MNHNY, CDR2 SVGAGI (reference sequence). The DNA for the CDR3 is TGTGCCAGCAGATCAGGACAGCGGCTGTTTTTT. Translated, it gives CASRSGQRLFF.

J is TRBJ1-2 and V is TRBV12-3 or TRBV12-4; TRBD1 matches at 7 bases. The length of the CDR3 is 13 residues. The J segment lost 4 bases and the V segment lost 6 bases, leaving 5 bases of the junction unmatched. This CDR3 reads CASSWDSPYGYTF. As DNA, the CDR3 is TGTGCCAGCAGCTGGGACAGTCCCTATGGCTACACCTTC.

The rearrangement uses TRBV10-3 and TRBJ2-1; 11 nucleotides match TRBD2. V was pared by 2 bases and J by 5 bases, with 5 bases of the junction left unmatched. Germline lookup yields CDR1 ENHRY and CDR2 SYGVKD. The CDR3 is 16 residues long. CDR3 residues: CAISEVTSGVNNEQFF. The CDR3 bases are TGTGCCATCAGTGAGGTGACTAGCGGGGTAAACAATGAGCAGTTCTTC.

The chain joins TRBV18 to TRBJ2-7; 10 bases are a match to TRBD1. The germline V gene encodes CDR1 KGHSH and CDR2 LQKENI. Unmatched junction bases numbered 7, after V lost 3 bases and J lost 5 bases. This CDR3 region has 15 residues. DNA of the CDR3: TGTGCCAGCTCACCGGGGACAGGGGCACGCGACGAGCAGTACTTC. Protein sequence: CASSPGTGARDEQYF.

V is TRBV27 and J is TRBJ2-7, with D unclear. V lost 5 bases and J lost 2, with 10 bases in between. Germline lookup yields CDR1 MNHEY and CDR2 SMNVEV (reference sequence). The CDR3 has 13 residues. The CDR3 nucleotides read TGTGCCAGCAGTCGCCTTTACACCTACGAGCAGTACTTC. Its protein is CASSRLYTYEQYF.

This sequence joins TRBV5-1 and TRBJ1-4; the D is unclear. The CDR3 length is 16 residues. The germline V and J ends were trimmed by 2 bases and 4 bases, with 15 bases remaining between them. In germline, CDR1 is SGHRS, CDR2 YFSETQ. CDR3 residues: CASSLTVTVDNEKLFF. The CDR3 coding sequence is TGCGCCAGCAGCTTAACAGTGACGGTAGATAATGAAAAACTGTTTTTT.

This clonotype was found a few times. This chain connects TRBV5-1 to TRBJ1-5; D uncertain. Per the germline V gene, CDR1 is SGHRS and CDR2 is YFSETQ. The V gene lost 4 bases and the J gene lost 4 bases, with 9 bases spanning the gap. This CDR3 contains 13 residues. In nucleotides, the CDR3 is TGCGCCAGCAGCACGGACCCAAATCAGCCCCAGCATTTT. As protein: CASSTDPNQPQHF. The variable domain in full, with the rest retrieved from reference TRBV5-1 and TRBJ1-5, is KAGVTQTPRYLIKTRGQQVTLSCSPISGHRSVSWYQQTPGQGLQFLFEYFSETQRNKGNFPGRFSGRQFSNSRSEMNVSTLELGDSALYLCASSTDPNQPQHFGDGTRLSIL.

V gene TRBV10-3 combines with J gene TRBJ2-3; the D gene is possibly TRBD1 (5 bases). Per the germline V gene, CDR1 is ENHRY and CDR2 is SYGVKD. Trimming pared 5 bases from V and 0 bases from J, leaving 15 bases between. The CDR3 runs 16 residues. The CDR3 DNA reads TGTGCCATCAGTTCTGACAGCCTTAGTAGCACAGATACGCAGTATTTT. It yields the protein CAISSDSLSSTDTQYF.

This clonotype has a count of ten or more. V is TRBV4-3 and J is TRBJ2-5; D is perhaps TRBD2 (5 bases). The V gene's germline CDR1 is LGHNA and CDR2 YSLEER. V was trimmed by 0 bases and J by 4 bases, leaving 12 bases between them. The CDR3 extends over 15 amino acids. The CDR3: CASSQDVDRGETQYF. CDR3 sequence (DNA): TGCGCCAGCAGCCAAGATGTCGACCGGGGAGAGACCCAGTACTTC.

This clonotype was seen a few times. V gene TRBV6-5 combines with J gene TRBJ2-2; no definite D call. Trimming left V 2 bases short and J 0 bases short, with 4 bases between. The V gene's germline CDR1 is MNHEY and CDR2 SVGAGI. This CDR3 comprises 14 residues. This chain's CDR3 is CASSYDANTGELFF. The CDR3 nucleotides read TGTGCCAGCAGTTACGATGCGAACACCGGGGAGCTGTTTTTT.

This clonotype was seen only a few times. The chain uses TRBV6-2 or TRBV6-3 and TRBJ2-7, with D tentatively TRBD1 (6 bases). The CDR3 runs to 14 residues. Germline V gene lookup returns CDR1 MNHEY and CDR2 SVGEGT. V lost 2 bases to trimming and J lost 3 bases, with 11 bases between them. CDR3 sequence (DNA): TGTGCCAGCAGTTACGACGGGACATTCTACGAGCAGTACTTC. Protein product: CASSYDGTFYEQYF.

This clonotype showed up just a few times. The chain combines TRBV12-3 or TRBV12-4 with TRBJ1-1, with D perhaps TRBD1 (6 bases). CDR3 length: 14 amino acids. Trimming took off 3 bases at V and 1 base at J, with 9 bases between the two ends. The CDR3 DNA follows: TGTGCCAGCAGTTTCGGGACAACGAACACTGAAGCTTTCTTT. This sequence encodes CASSFGTTNTEAFF.

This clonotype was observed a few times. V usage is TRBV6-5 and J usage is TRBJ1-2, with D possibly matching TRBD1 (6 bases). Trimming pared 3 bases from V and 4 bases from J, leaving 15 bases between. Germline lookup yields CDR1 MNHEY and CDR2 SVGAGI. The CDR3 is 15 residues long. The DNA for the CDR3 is TGTGCCAGCAGTTATAGAGGGGGGCCGGGCTATGGCTACACCTTC. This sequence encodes CASSYRGGPGYGYTF.

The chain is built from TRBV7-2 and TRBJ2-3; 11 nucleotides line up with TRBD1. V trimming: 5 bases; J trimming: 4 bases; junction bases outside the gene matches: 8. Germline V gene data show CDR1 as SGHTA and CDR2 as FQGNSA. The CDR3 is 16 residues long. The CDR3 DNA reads TGTGCCAGCAGCGCATCCGGGACAGGGGGAGCAGATACGCAGTATTTT. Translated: CASSASGTGGADTQYF.

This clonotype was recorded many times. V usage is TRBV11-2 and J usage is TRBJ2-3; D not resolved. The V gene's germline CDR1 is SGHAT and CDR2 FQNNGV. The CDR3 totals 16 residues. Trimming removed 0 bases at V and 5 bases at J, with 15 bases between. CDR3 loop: CASSLDRSPEQDTQYF. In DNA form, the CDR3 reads TGTGCCAGCAGCTTAGATCGGAGTCCTGAGCAAGATACGCAGTATTTT.

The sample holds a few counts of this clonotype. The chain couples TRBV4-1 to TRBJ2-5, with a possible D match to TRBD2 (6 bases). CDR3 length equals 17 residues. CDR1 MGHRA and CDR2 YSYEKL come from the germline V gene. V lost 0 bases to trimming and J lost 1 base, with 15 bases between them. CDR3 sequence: CASSQEPGLSSQETQYF. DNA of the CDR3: TGCGCCAGCAGCCAAGAGCCCGGACTATCGTCCCAAGAGACCCAGTACTTC.

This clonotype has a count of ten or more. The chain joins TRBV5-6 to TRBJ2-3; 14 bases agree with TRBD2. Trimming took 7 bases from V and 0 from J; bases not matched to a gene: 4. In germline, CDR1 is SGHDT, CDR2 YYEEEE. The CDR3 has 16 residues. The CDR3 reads CASGTSGGASTDTQYF. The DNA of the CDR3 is TGTGCCAGCGGGACTAGCGGGGGTGCTAGCACAGATACGCAGTATTTT.

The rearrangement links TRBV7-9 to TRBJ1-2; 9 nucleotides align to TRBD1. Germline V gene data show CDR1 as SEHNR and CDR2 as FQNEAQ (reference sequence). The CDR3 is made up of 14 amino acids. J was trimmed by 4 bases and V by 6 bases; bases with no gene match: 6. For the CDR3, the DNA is TGTGCCAGCAGTAGGACAGGGGAGGGCTATGGCTACACCTTC. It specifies CASSRTGEGYGYTF.

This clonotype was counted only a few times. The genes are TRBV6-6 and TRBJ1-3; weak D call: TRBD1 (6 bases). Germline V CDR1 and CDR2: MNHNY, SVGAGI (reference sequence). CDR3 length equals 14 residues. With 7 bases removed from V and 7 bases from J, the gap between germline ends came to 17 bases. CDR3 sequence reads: CASTETTQGNTIYF. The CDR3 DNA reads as TGTGCCAGCACCGAAACCACCCAGGGGAACACCATATATTTT.

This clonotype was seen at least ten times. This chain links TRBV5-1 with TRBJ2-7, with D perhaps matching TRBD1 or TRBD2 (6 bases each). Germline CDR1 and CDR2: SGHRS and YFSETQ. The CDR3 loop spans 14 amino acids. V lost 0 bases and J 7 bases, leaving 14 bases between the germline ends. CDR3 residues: CASSLVPGAGEQYF. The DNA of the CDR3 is TGCGCCAGCAGCTTGGTTCCAGGGGCGGGGGAGCAGTACTTC.

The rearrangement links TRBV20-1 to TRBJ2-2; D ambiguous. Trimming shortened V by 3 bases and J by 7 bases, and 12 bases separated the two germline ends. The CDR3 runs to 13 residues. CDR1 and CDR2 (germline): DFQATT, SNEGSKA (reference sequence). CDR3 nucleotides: TGCAGTGCTAGTAACTATGTCGACGGGGAGCTGTTTTTT. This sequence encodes CSASNYVDGELFF.

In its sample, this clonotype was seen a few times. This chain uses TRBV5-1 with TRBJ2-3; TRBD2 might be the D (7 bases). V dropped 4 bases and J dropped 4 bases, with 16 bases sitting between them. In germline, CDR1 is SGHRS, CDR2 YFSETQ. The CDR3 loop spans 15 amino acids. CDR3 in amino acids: CASSGGIAGPDTQYF. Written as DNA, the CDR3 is TGCGCCAGCAGCGGGGGCATAGCGGGTCCAGATACGCAGTATTTT.

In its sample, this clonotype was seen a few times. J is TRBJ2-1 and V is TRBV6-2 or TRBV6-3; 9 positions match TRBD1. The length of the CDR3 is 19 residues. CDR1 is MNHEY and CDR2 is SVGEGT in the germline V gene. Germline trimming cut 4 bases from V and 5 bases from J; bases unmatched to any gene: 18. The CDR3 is CASSFFPWPGTGHDNEQFF. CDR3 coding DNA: TGTGCCAGCAGTTTTTTTCCCTGGCCGGGGACAGGGCACGACAATGAGCAGTTCTTC.